Included here is one T cell receptor (beta chain) sequence, with context. The data are from a study of human T cells and chemical hapten exposure. Per the germline V gene, CDR1 is MDHEN and CDR2 is SYDVKM. Trimming cost V 6 bases and J 8 bases, with 20 bases left between them. The CDR3 is made up of 15 amino acids. The time point here: pre-sensitization, week 0. Treatment of the sample: therapeutic diphenylcyclopropenone sensitization with weekly scalp DPC. Single cDNA molecules in the library carried unique molecular identifiers attached during preparation. TCRdb itself ran the RACE reads through MiXCR, one entry per CDR3 protein. The table has about 290,000 distinct CDR3 sequences, over 7.5% seen once.

The chain carries TRBV28 and TRBJ2-1, with a weak D call TRBD2 (6 bases). Sample: whole blood, taken in connection with sensitization to the hapten diphenylcyclopropenone (DPC). The receptor's source is a man between 18 and 29 years old with alopecia areata. Some clones in this sample may be carry-over from other donors' samples. The CDR3 here is CASRLTTGADDEQFF. As DNA, the CDR3 is TGTGCCAGCAGACTAACCACGGGAGCTGACGATGAGCAGTTCTTC.